This TCR beta chain was obtained from a study of shared clonotypes between healthy human individuals. As for the study in general: Participating donors consisted of a couple of women and three men aged 18 to 49.

Germline CDR1 and CDR2: LGHNA and YNFKEQ. The V gene end was trimmed by 3 bases and the J gene end by 0 bases; junction bases not matched to a gene: 4. The CDR3 sequence is 15 residues long. The genomic DNA of each subset was split evenly across several immunoSEQ plates. Sequencing on ten immunoSEQ deep assay plates was performed for unsorted PBMC DNA. The table came from immunoSEQ multiplex PCR; TCRdb's copy has only in-frame clones and leaves some out. The table shows over 95,000 clones, with around half occurring only once. The chain is built from TRBV4-2 and TRBJ1-1, with 7 bases aligning to TRBD1. The sequence came from a woman between 35 and 50 years old in good health. Some clones in this sample may be carry-over from other donors' samples. Sequenced sample: PBMCs. The CDR3 loop reads CASSQLTGMNTEAFF. DNA for the CDR3: TGTGCCAGCAGCCAGTTGACAGGGATGAACACTGAAGCTTTCTTT.